Listed below are T cell receptor beta chains from one sample, sequenced in a study of blood T cell repertoires in COVID-19. TCRdb keeps only in-frame clones here, not all; method: immunoSEQ multiplex PCR. The table records approximately 150,000 clones, 75% to 90% of them present only once. Specimen: peripheral blood. The origin of the receptors is a man aged 65 to 85 who had recovered from COVID-19. Each CDR3 is given with its conserved first and last residue. The D gene is left open where the match is weak. A row's size may be missing; if present it is once, few, many or a size class.

>-|TRBD2|TRBV7-2|TRBJ2-5
TGTGCCAGCAGCTCTCTGCCCGGGGGGGAGACCCAGTACTTC
CASSSLPGGETQYF
>many|-|TRBV10-3|TRBJ2-7
TGTGCCATCAGTGAGTACAGGGTCAGCGAGCAGTACTTC
CAISEYRVSEQYF
>-|TRBD1|TRBV19|TRBJ1-2
TGTGCCAGTAGTATTGGGACAGGGGGCGCAGGAGGCTATGGCTACACCTTC
CASSIGTGGAGGYGYTF
>-|-|TRBV6-5|TRBJ1-5
TGTGCCAGCAGTTACGGGCAGGATCAGCCCCAGCATTTT
CASSYGQDQPQHF
>-|-|TRBV11-2|TRBJ2-7
TGTGCCAGCAGCCCCCCCGGGAGTCGCTACGAGCAGTACTTC
CASSPPGSRYEQYF
>-|TRBD2|TRBV6-1|TRBJ2-3
TGTGCCAGCAGTGACCGGAGCGGGAGGACAGATACGCAGTATTTT
CASSDRSGRTDTQYF
>-|TRBD2|TRBV29-1|TRBJ2-1
TGCAGCGTTGATGGTCTAGCGGGAGACGATGAGCAGTTCTTC
CSVDGLAGDDEQFF
>-|-|TRBV29-1|TRBJ2-1
TGCAGCGTTGTTTCAGGGGTCAATGAGCAGTTCTTC
CSVVSGVNEQFF
>-|-|TRBV6-5|TRBJ1-1
TGTGCCAGCAGTAGGACAGTTCCGAACGCTGAAGCTTTCTTT
CASSRTVPNAEAFF
>-|-|TRBV5-4|TRBJ2-7
TGTGCCAGCAGCCGACAGACAACTTACGGGGAGCAGTACTTC
CASSRQTTYGEQYF
>-|TRBD2|TRBV30|TRBJ2-3
TGTGCCTGGAGTGTCGGGACTAGCGGGAGGGCGGATACGCAGTATTTT
CAWSVGTSGRADTQYF
>-|TRBD2|TRBV18|TRBJ2-2
TGTGCCAGCTCACCACCAATAGCGCGGGAGCGAAACACCGGGGAGCTGTTTTTT
CASSPPIARERNTGELFF
>-|-|TRBV19|TRBJ2-7
TGTGCCAGTAGTATTGCGGGGAGGACCCTCTACGAGCAGTACTTC
CASSIAGRTLYEQYF
>-|-|TRBV6-5|TRBJ2-1
TGTGCCAGCAGTTACTCCTCCCTCCAGGGCATCAATGAGCAGTTCTTC
CASSYSSLQGINEQFF
>-|TRBD2|TRBV3-1/TRBV3-2|TRBJ2-7
TGTGCCAGCAGCGCCCGGGGGGATGGCGAGCAGTACTTC
CASSARGDGEQYF
>few|TRBD2|TRBV6-4|TRBJ2-2
TGTGCCAGCAGTCGGACTAGCGTGAACACCGGGGAGCTGTTTTTT
CASSRTSVNTGELFF
>-|-|TRBV18|TRBJ1-1
TGTGCCAGCTCACCTCCCTCCAGGGCTGAATCTGAAGCTTTCTTT
CASSPPSRAESEAFF
>-|-|TRBV5-1|TRBJ2-1
TGCGCCAGCAGCTTGGTTCGGACTACGTACAATGAGCAGTTCTTC
CASSLVRTTYNEQFF
>-|TRBD1|TRBV7-9|TRBJ2-1
TGTGCCAGCAGCCCCGGGACAGGGGGCTACAATGAGCAGTTCTTC
CASSPGTGGYNEQFF
>once|TRBD2|TRBV6-5|TRBJ2-7
TGTGCCAGCAGTATACTAGCGGGCTCCTACGAGCAGTACTTC
CASSILAGSYEQYF
>-|TRBD2|TRBV6-5|TRBJ2-7
TGTGCCACCTCAGAAGCGGGAGGGATCGAGCAGTACTTC
CATSEAGGIEQYF
>-|-|TRBV27|TRBJ2-1
TGTGCCAGCAGTTTGAGGGACTGGGCCTACAATGAGCAGTTCTTC
CASSLRDWAYNEQFF
>-|TRBD1|TRBV5-5|TRBJ2-7
TGTGCCAGCAGCTTTGGACAGGGCCTCTACGAGCAGTACTTC
CASSFGQGLYEQYF
>-|TRBD2|TRBV5-1|TRBJ2-1
TGCGCCAGCAGCTGGGGTGGTAGCGGGAGGGCAGGGAATGAGCAGTTCTTC
CASSWGGSGRAGNEQFF
>-|-|TRBV2|TRBJ2-7
TGTGCCAGCAGTATTGAGGAGCAGTACTTC
CASSIEEQYF
>-|TRBD2|TRBV10-2|TRBJ2-1
TGCGCCAGCAGTGGAACTAGCGGGAGCGCAGAGCAGTTCTTC
CASSGTSGSAEQFF
>-|TRBD1|TRBV15|TRBJ2-7
TGTGCCACCAGCAAAGATAAGGGGACAGGGTCCTACGAGCAGTACTTC
CATSKDKGTGSYEQYF
>-|TRBD2|TRBV9|TRBJ2-5
TGTGCCAGCAGCGTAGGTGTGATAGCGGGAGCCCAAGAGACCCAGTACTTC
CASSVGVIAGAQETQYF
>-|-|TRBV19|TRBJ2-7
TGTGCCAGTAGCGGAGCTCGCACCTACGAGCAGTACTTC
CASSGARTYEQYF
>-|TRBD1|TRBV7-2|TRBJ2-5
TGTGCCAGCAGCTTAGTAGACAGGGGATTGATAGAGACCCAGTACTTC
CASSLVDRGLIETQYF
>-|TRBD1|TRBV18|TRBJ1-1
TGTGCCAGCTCACGAGCGACAGGGGGGTATACTGAAGCTTTCTTT
CASSRATGGYTEAFF
>-|TRBD2|TRBV9|TRBJ2-1
TGTGCCAGCAGCTATCATCTAGCGGGAGGGGTAAACTACAATGAGCAGTTCTTC
CASSYHLAGGVNYNEQFF
>-|TRBD1|TRBV6-6|TRBJ2-3
TGTGCCAGCAGCCCCGGACAGGGTAGCACAGATACGCAGTATTTT
CASSPGQGSTDTQYF
>-|-|TRBV12-3/TRBV12-4|TRBJ2-3
TGTGCCAGCAGGAGAGGTTTGGATACGCAGTATTTT
CASRRGLDTQYF
>-|-|TRBV6-1|TRBJ2-7
TGTGCCAGCAGTGAACAGATATGGGGCAGCGAGGTCGACGAGCAGTACTTC
CASSEQIWGSEVDEQYF
>many|-|TRBV2|TRBJ2-7
TGTGCCAGCATTCCGGAGGCTTCCTACGAGCAGTACTTC
CASIPEASYEQYF
>-|-|TRBV5-4|TRBJ1-6
TGTGCCAGCAGCTTGGTAGATTCTAATTCACCCCTCCACTTT
CASSLVDSNSPLHF
>once|TRBD1|TRBV18|TRBJ2-7
TGTGCCAGCTCATCCCTCCGGACAGGGGCAACCTACGAGCAGTACTTC
CASSSLRTGATYEQYF
>-|-|TRBV7-9|TRBJ2-2
TGTGCCAGCAGCCTTCTTACGGACACCGGGGAGCTGTTTTTT
CASSLLTDTGELFF
>once|TRBD1|TRBV9|TRBJ1-4
TGTGCCAGCAGCGTAGCGATAAGACAGGGGGATGAAAAACTGTTTTTT
CASSVAIRQGDEKLFF
>-|-|TRBV27|TRBJ1-6
TGTGCCAGCAGTTCCCGCGGGTCCTATAATTCACCCCTCCACTTT
CASSSRGSYNSPLHF
>few|TRBD2|TRBV14|TRBJ2-2
TGTGCCAGCAGCCCTCTCTTGGCGGGAGGCACCGGGGAGCTGTTTTTT
CASSPLLAGGTGELFF
>-|TRBD1|TRBV7-2|TRBJ1-2
TGTGCCAGCAGCCCCAGGACAGGGAGGTATGGCTACACCTTC
CASSPRTGRYGYTF
>few|TRBD1|TRBV13|TRBJ2-2
TGTGCCAGCAGCTTAATGTGGGGACAGGGGGTTGGAAGCGGCACCGGGGAGCTGTTTTTT
CASSLMWGQGVGSGTGELFF
>-|-|TRBV2|TRBJ1-6
TGTGCCAGCAGTGAAGCGCTTGGTGTAGGTCAGGAGGGGAGCTCCTATAATTCACCCCTCCACTTT
CASSEALGVGQEGSSYNSPLHF
>-|-|TRBV5-1|TRBJ2-3
TGCGCCAGCAGCGCCGGACTCCTAAGCACAGATACGCAGTATTTT
CASSAGLLSTDTQYF